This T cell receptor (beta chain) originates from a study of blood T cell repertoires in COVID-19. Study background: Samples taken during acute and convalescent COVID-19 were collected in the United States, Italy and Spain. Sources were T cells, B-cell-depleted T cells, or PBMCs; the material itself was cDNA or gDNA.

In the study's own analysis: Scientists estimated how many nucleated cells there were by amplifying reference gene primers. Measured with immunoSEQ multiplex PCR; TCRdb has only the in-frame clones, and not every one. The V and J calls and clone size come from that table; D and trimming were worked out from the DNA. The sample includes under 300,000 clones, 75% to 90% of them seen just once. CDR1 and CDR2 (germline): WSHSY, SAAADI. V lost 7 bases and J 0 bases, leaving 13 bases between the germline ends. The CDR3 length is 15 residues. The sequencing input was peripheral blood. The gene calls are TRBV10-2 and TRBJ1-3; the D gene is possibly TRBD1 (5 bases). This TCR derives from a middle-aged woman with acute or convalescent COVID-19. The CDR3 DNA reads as TGCGCCAGCACCCCACAGGTTAACTCTGGAAACACCATATATTTT. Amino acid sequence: CASTPQVNSGNTIYF.